The rows below give T cell receptor beta chains drawn from one sample of a study of monozygotic twins with inflammatory bowel disease. TCRdb re-called the 5' RACE reads and catalogs CDR3 proteins one per entry, DNA excluded. The sample's table shows 300,000 to 350,000 distinct CDR3 sequences. The sequenced sample was blood. All receptors derive from a human donor with ulcerative colitis or Crohn's disease, or a healthy co-twin of an affected twin (not recorded which). Each CDR3 is given with its conserved first and last residue.

J,V,CDR3
TRBJ1-2,TRBV2,CASSEAPGQPFTF
TRBJ1-4,TRBV5-5,CASSPGPRGVEKLFF
TRBJ2-4,TRBV4-1,CASSQPEGALAKNIQYF
TRBJ2-3,TRBV6-4,CASSAGGDTDTQYF
TRBJ1-2,TRBV6-1,CASTTQGLLVGNYGYTF
TRBJ2-7,TRBV5-1,CASSLQDSYEQYF
TRBJ2-7,TRBV18,CASSPYGTSPYEQYF
TRBJ1-4,TRBV7-9,CASSRTALIQKLFF
TRBJ2-3,TRBV4-1,CASSQERTKQDTQYF
TRBJ2-7,TRBV10-2,CASSESWEEQYF
TRBJ2-6,TRBV5-6,CASSYQGSGANVLTF
TRBJ1-1,TRBV4-1,CASSQDLRRERVSTEAFF
TRBJ2-1,TRBV29-1,CSVYTGQGHNEQFF
TRBJ1-3,TRBV15,CATSRDPGTAGNTIYF
TRBJ2-1,TRBV28,CATIKAGGHNEQFF
TRBJ1-2,TRBV5-1,CASSLGFGGDRGNYGYTF
TRBJ2-2,TRBV5-1,CASSFNRDSTGELFF
TRBJ2-7,TRBV28,CASSPPGAREQYF
TRBJ2-3,TRBV5-1,CASSERLAVNTDTQYF
TRBJ2-6,TRBV28,CASSLSGISGANVLTF
TRBJ2-7,TRBV5-1,CASSARLAGAGEQYF
TRBJ2-3,TRBV5-6,CASSSGHLTDTQYF
TRBJ1-1,TRBV20-1,CSARDVRIGGMNTEAFF
TRBJ2-7,TRBV15,CATAGTGSSHEQYF
TRBJ2-1,TRBV10-3,CAISISNEQFF
TRBJ1-5,TRBV19,CASSILDSNQPQHF
TRBJ2-6,TRBV20-1,CSARFNSGANVLTF
TRBJ2-3,TRBV4-1,CASSQEPDTQYF
TRBJ2-1,TRBV10-3,CAIRMTGTDLNEQFF
TRBJ2-2,TRBV4-1,CASSPGARLTGELFF
TRBJ2-7,TRBV5-1,CASSTQRQAREQYF
TRBJ1-5,TRBV19,CASSIDPAGQGAYSNQPQHF
TRBJ1-1,TRBV29-1,CSVGEGFGGEAFF
TRBJ1-5,TRBV27,CASSQKFPSNQPQHF
TRBJ1-4,TRBV7-9,CASSSGQGGPNEKLFF
TRBJ1-2,TRBV12-3/TRBV12-4,CASSLGGPVNYGHTF
TRBJ2-1,TRBV7-8,CASSLAITGLAGLQEQFF
TRBJ1-6,TRBV12-3/TRBV12-4,CASNRGNSPLHF
TRBJ2-6,TRBV12-3/TRBV12-4,CASSPRDRGPGANVLTF
TRBJ2-7,TRBV28,CASSFSIGRKLENFF